This T cell receptor (beta chain) is from a study of T cell responses to AZD1222 COVID-19 vaccine. Per the germline V gene, CDR1 is SGHRS and CDR2 is YFSETQ. Trimming took off 0 bases at V and 4 bases at J, with 16 bases between the two ends. The CDR3 is 16 residues long. Generated by immunoSEQ multiplex PCR, the TCRdb table keeps only in-frame clones and is missing some. The sample holds approximately 79,000 clones, around 82% seen once. This clone has a single count. Its antigen is undetermined. General observations from the study: No repertoire was sampled before or during the peak T cell response, only after it. Reports indicate that nearly half of spike-specific TCRs are directed at unmutated variant regions. The number of AZD1222 recipients seropositive at baseline was only six. The sample set comprised mostly white British donors with more females, and clonal diversity was possibly underestimated.

This specimen consisted of peripheral blood, obtained 28 days after the second AZD1222 dose. This receptor was identified in an adult who received the AZD1222 COVID-19 vaccine. The rearrangement joins TRBV5-1 to TRBJ1-2; the D gene is possibly TRBD1 (6 bases). The CDR3 loop is CASSLASAGVAYGYTF. In DNA, the CDR3 is TGCGCCAGCAGCTTGGCCTCGGCAGGGGTGGCCTATGGCTACACCTTC.